This T cell receptor (beta chain) was found in a study of radiotherapy plus CTLA-4 blockade in lung cancer. The CDR3 runs to 13 residues. From germline, CDR1 is SGDLS and CDR2 YYNGEE. Trimming removed 0 bases at V and 1 base at J, with 4 bases between. The assay was immunoSEQ multiplex PCR, and TCRdb's table has in-frame clones only and misses some. The table includes about 99,000 clones, 88% detected once. This clone was seen once. V is TRBV9 and J is TRBJ1-1; D not resolved. The origin of this receptor is a human donor with non-small cell lung cancer that progressed on radiotherapy plus ipilimumab. Sequenced material: peripheral blood, taken from a patient treated with radiotherapy plus ipilimumab. The CDR3 protein is CASSVAGNTEAFF. CDR3 sequence (DNA): TGTGCCAGCAGCGTAGCGGGGAACACTGAAGCTTTCTTT.